This section outlines one T cell receptor (beta chain) sequence together with its context. Its antigen is not known. The sample is drawn from a study of T cell responses to AZD1222 COVID-19 vaccine. Germline V gene lookup returns CDR1 SGHNT and CDR2 YENEEA. V was clipped by 5 bases and J by 5 bases; unmatched bases: 12. CDR3 size: 15 residues. Whole-study findings and limits: Two AZD1222 administrations were followed by greater Spike-specific TCR breadth and depth.

Generated by immunoSEQ multiplex PCR, the TCRdb table keeps only in-frame clones and is missing some. Here the sample spans approximately 100,000 clones, around 83% being singletons. The TCR sequence derives from an adult in good health. This chain joins TRBV11-3 and TRBJ2-7; TRBD1 aligns across 7 bases. Here the sequenced sample was peripheral blood, taken on day 0 of AZD1222 vaccination. The CDR3 DNA reads as TGTGCCAGCAGCGTAACCGGGACAGTGATAGACGAGCAGTACTTC. Encoded protein: CASSVTGTVIDEQYF.